The rows below give T cell receptor beta chains drawn from one sample of a study of identifying expanded T cells in peripheral blood. The method was immunoSEQ multiplex PCR; TCRdb's version includes in-frame clones alone and lacks a portion of them. The sample gives approximately 92,000 clones, 70% to 90% of which show up once; around 4.5% is in the top ten. The specimen was blood. These receptors came from a person aged 18-70 years in good health. Both conserved end residues are trimmed from each CDR3. The D gene is left open where the match is weak.

V	length	D	CDR3
TRBV10-1	10	NA	ASSVGTDTQY
TRBV14	14	NA	ASTKTSRGYNSPLH
TRBV30	11	NA	AWGRQVSYEQY
TRBV19	11	TRBD1	ASSMNSRDSSF
TRBV5-1	12	TRBD1	ASSQTGGPETQY
TRBV5-6	9	NA	ASRGNYGYT
TRBV18	15	TRBD1	ASSPQGLTGANYGYT
TRBV2	13	NA	ASSEVGHQQETQY
TRBV11-2	11	NA	ASSLRQNEKLF
TRBV6-5	14	TRBD2	ASSYSGLAGGPAVF
TRBV9	14	NA	ASSASGTRANYGYT
TRBV6-6	13	NA	ASSYSGAATYEQY
TRBV5-3	12	NA	ASSLQGATEKLF
TRBV2	12	TRBD1	ANKQGAGTDTQY
TRBV10-3	16	TRBD1	AISEGQGAFSGKNIQY
TRBV4-3	14	NA	ASSQGRHGYNSPLH
TRBV30	18	NA	AWSVERPGQGFSGANVLT
TRBV13	11	NA	ASSLIQGGEQY
TRBV7-2	12	TRBD1	ASSLFPGGTEAF
TRBV18	11	NA	ASSRGVEDGYT
TRBV4-1	12	TRBD1	ASSQVGGQRGYT
TRBV10-3	14	TRBD2	AISLGTSGGGETQY
TRBV5-1	13	TRBD2	ASSLRGLEANEQF
TRBV5-6	9	NA	ASSLMDTQY
TRBV4-2	11	NA	ASSNDVNTEAF
TRBV5-6	13	NA	ASSRRGHVGSPLH
TRBV6-1	13	NA	ASISSGDNTGELF
TRBV4-3	15	NA	ASSQEGQSSYNSPLH
TRBV2	11	NA	ASSRRGLTEAF
TRBV30	11	TRBD1	ACDRVRGEKLF
TRBV7-2	12	NA	ASSLGYGNYEQY
TRBV19	12	NA	ASSLTGSSYEQY
TRBV18	11	NA	ASCESPDYGYT
TRBV6-5	9	NA	ASSPGYGYT
TRBV19	14	NA	ASSIDGRGRNQPQH
TRBV11-2	9	NA	ASSASYGYT
TRBV5-1	14	NA	ASSSGSALENEKLF
TRBV6-1	12	TRBD2	ASIRGGIGYEQY
TRBV5-6	12	NA	ASSLSGSGQTQY
TRBV28	11	NA	ASSLPGEDTQY
TRBV4-1	15	TRBD1	ASSQSRSGGGTGELF
TRBV9	14	NA	ASTPGLGISYNEQF
TRBV7-2	12	NA	ASSSVGGREGYT
TRBV19	12	NA	ASTLGSGANVLT
TRBV2	11	TRBD2	ATTGGTSYEQY
TRBV27	11	NA	ASSLNGRSPLH
TRBV27	15	NA	ASSLSSGVHWAEEQY
TRBV9	12	NA	ASSVGGATGELF
TRBV7-2	13	TRBD2	ASSPATGGEYEQY
TRBV6-6	11	NA	ASHRDGNSPLH
TRBV14	10	NA	ASSQDLITQY
TRBV18	13	NA	ASSRTQGPNTEAF
TRBV6-6	10	NA	ASSYADYEQY
TRBV23-1	17	NA	ASSQDPEYRRGKTDTQY
TRBV7-2	12	NA	ASSLGDAGGKLF
TRBV5-1	12	NA	ASRKGWYQETQY
TRBV15	15	NA	ATSRGGTSTRNTEAF
TRBV2	15	NA	ASRPPGPRLSTDTQY
TRBV5-1	12	NA	ASSFLQDHTEAF
TRBV25-1	14	TRBD1	ASIQTGGTGANVLT